These 7 T cell receptor beta chains share one sample of origin, sequenced in a study of blood T cells in healthy people across ages. The authors ran a second PCR of roughly 6 to 12 cycles using a sample-barcoded 5' primer and a J-beta primer mix. TCRdb used MiXCR to reprocess the 5' RACE reads, holding one entry per CDR3 protein. The sample includes under 850,000 distinct CDR3 sequences, around 34% of them seen just once. Specimen: blood. The origin of the receptors is a man aged 18 to 29 in good health.

The chain employs TRBV27 and TRBJ1-4, with a weak D call TRBD1 (5 bases). CDR1 and CDR2 (germline): MNHEY, SMNVEV (reference sequence). The CDR3 runs 16 residues. The ends were cut back, 6 bases at V and 7 bases at J, with 21 bases in the middle. CDR3 nucleotide sequence: TGTGCCAGCAGCAAAACCTGGGGACGGAGTGGTGAAAAACTGTTTTTT. It translates to CASSKTWGRSGEKLFF.

V gene TRBV5-6 combines with J gene TRBJ2-4; possibly TRBD1 for D (5 bases). Germline V CDR1 and CDR2: SGHDT, YYEEEE. V lost 5 bases and J lost 1, with 13 bases in between. There are 15 residues in the CDR3. The chain's CDR3 is CASSCRVMAKNIQYF. The CDR3 DNA reads as TGTGCCAGCAGTTGCAGGGTGATGGCCAAAAACATTCAGTACTTC.

Concerning this clonotype itself: The junction departs from the called germline gene at one end, perhaps through a read error. The rearrangement links TRBV9 to TRBJ2-3; D call uncertain. The V gene's germline CDR1 is SGDLS and CDR2 YYNGEE. The CDR3 sequence is 11 residues long. The CDR3 here is CTSSYSQEQYF. The CDR3 nucleotides read TGTACCAGCTCTTACAGCCAGGAGCAGTATTTT.

This clonotype appeared a few times. V usage is TRBV7-2 and J usage is TRBJ1-6; D unclear. This CDR3 comprises 17 residues. Per the germline V gene, CDR1 is SGHTA and CDR2 is FQGNSA. V dropped 2 bases and J dropped 9 bases, with 20 bases sitting between them. CDR3 in amino acids: CASSLRDVGRATSPLHF. The CDR3 coding sequence is TGTGCCAGCAGCTTAAGAGATGTGGGGAGGGCTACTTCACCCCTCCACTTT.

V and J are TRBV4-3 and TRBJ1-5; D is possibly TRBD1 (5 bases). The germline V and J ends were trimmed by 0 bases and 3 bases, with 12 bases remaining between them. Germline V lookup: CDR1 LGHNA, CDR2 YSLEER. This CDR3 contains 16 residues. The CDR3 protein is CASSQEVGRLNQPQHF. The DNA for the CDR3 is TGCGCCAGCAGCCAAGAGGTGGGGCGCCTCAATCAGCCCCAGCATTTT.

This clonotype appeared a few times. The chain links TRBV29-1 to TRBJ2-7; TRBD2 matches 9 bases. The germline gives CDR1 SQVTM, CDR2 ANQGSEA. The length of the CDR3 is 13 residues. Trimming cost V 4 bases and J 4 bases; bases outside gene matches: 5. The CDR3 spells CSVVLAGRYEQYF. DNA of the CDR3: TGCAGCGTTGTTCTAGCGGGGAGGTACGAGCAGTACTTC.

This clonotype has only a few counts. This sequence joins TRBV7-9 and TRBJ2-5; no clear D gene. Per the germline V gene, CDR1 is SEHNR and CDR2 is FQNEAQ (reference sequence). This CDR3 comprises 13 residues. With 3 bases removed from V and 3 bases from J, the gap between germline ends came to 8 bases. The CDR3 loop reads CASSFGVKETQYF. The CDR3 coding sequence is TGTGCCAGCAGCTTCGGCGTCAAAGAGACCCAGTACTTC.